These 22 T cell receptor beta chains were sequenced from one sample in a study of blood T cell repertoires in COVID-19 (dated by TCRdb to 2019 to 2021). Preparation of the library involved the immunoSEQ multiplex PCR assay. Here the immuneACCESS table is served through TCRdb, limited to in-frame sequences with V and J called. Missing clones are a known gap in these copies; in checked studies unresolved V genes cover under half, and the rest lacks a known reason. The sample yields 400,000 to 500,000 clones; roughly 90% were counted once. The ten largest clonotypes hold roughly 1.4% of the sample. The sequencing input was peripheral blood. The receptor source for this set is a woman aged 25 to 39 with active or convalescent COVID-19.

The chain employs TRBV5-4 and TRBJ1-1; tentative D call: TRBD1 (5 bases). V lost 4 bases and J 1 base, leaving 8 bases between the germline ends. Germline CDR1 SGHNT, CDR2 YYREEE (reference sequence). The CDR3 sequence is 13 residues long. CDR3 sequence reads: CASSPGGNTEAFF. CDR3 DNA sequence: TGTGCCAGCAGCCCCGGGGGGAACACTGAAGCTTTCTTT.

V and J are TRBV3-1 (or the pseudogene TRBV3-2) and TRBJ2-3; D may be TRBD1 (6 bases). V gave up 1 base and J gave up 0 bases, with 17 bases separating them. Germline CDR1 LGHDT, CDR2 YNNKEL (reference sequence). The CDR3 spans 18 residues. The DNA for the CDR3 is TGTGCCAGCAGCCAAGTGGGTGGACAGATTTCTAGCACAGATACGCAGTATTTT. This translates into CASSQVGGQISSTDTQYF.

The chain carries TRBV6-5 and TRBJ1-1, with D tentatively TRBD1 (5 bases). Trimming took off 0 bases at V and 0 bases at J, with 11 bases between the two ends. Germline-derived CDR1 and CDR2 are MNHEY and SVGAGI. The CDR3 is 16 amino acids. CDR3 DNA sequence: TGTGCCAGCAGTTACTCTCTTTCGACAGTGAACACTGAAGCTTTCTTT. Amino acid sequence: CASSYSLSTVNTEAFF.

This chain links TRBV6-5 with TRBJ2-7; tentatively, D is TRBD1 (5 bases). Germline loops: CDR1 MNHEY, CDR2 SVGAGI. There are 13 residues in the CDR3. V lost 5 bases and J 2 bases, leaving 10 bases between the germline ends. The CDR3 spells CASSPQGTYEQYF. Written as DNA, the CDR3 is TGTGCCAGCAGTCCTCAGGGCACCTACGAGCAGTACTTC.

The rearrangement joins TRBV2 to TRBJ1-1, with D maybe TRBD1 (5 bases). There are 14 residues in the CDR3. Trimming stripped 4 bases from V and 6 bases from J, with 15 bases between. The germline gives CDR1 SNHLY, CDR2 FYNNEI. The CDR3 here is CASSAPNWGAEAFF. CDR3 DNA sequence: TGTGCCAGCAGTGCCCCCAATTGGGGCGCTGAAGCTTTCTTT.

The rearrangement uses TRBV6-2 or TRBV6-3 and TRBJ1-1; D is undetermined. CDR3 length equals 16 residues. Germline V CDR1 and CDR2: MNHEY, SVGEGT. Trimming took off 5 bases at V and 0 bases at J, with 16 bases between the two ends. CDR3 nucleotides: TGTGCCAGCAGTAATATACCAAGAAACATGAACACTGAAGCTTTCTTT. This gives the protein CASSNIPRNMNTEAFF.

The V call is TRBV19, the J call TRBJ2-1; D not certain. V lost 5 bases to trimming and J lost 0 bases, with 11 bases between them. Germline CDR1 LNHDA, CDR2 SQIVND (reference sequence). The CDR3 length is 15 residues. In DNA form, the CDR3 reads TGTGCCAGTAGTTCCGACTTGAGCTCCTACAATGAGCAGTTCTTC. As protein: CASSSDLSSYNEQFF.

This clone was seen once. V is TRBV5-4 and J is TRBJ1-2; 7 nucleotides align to TRBD1. The CDR3 totals 14 residues. Germline CDR1 SGHNT, CDR2 YYREEE (reference sequence). With V trimmed by 0 bases and J by 3 bases, 2 bases remained unmatched. CDR3 DNA sequence: TGTGCCAGCAGCTTGGGTGACAGGGACTATGGCTACACCTTC. This translates into CASSLGDRDYGYTF.

This rearrangement joins TRBV5-8 to TRBJ2-7; maybe TRBD1 (5 bases). Germline values: CDR1 SGHTS, CDR2 YDEGEE. The CDR3 is 13 residues long. The V end lost 2 bases, the J end lost 3 bases, and 9 bases lay between the germline ends. The CDR3 protein is CASSFQGRYEQYF. DNA of the CDR3: TGTGCCAGCAGCTTTCAGGGTCGCTACGAGCAGTACTTC.

J is TRBJ2-1 and V is TRBV7-9, with 10 bases lining up with TRBD2. The CDR3 runs 18 residues. J lost 1 base, V lost 4 bases, and 10 bases had no gene match. Germline CDR1 SEHNR, CDR2 FQNEAQ (reference sequence). CDR3 protein: CASSSDSLAGESYNEQFF. The CDR3 DNA is TGTGCCAGCAGCTCAGACTCCCTAGCGGGAGAGTCCTACAATGAGCAGTTCTTC.

The rearrangement uses TRBV28 and TRBJ1-1, with D maybe TRBD1 (6 bases). Germline V gene sequence: CDR1 MDHEN, CDR2 SYDVKM. There are 15 residues in the CDR3. V lost 3 bases and J 2 bases, leaving 13 bases between the germline ends. CDR3 DNA: TGTGCCAGCAGTTTTACAGGGTCCCTCAACACTGAAGCTTTCTTT. As protein: CASSFTGSLNTEAFF.

There are a few counts of this clone. The chain has TRBV11-2 and TRBJ2-7; 9 bases are shared with TRBD1. CDR1 is SGHAT, CDR2 FQNNGV, per germline. The CDR3 length is 15 residues. Losses at the gene ends were 5 bases for V and 5 bases for J; bases not matched to a gene: 10. Written as DNA, the CDR3 is TGTGCCAGCAGCGATACCGGGACAGGGTTTCACGAGCAGTACTTC. Its protein is CASSDTGTGFHEQYF.

J is TRBJ2-7 and V is TRBV29-1; TRBD1 matches 10 bases. V dropped 6 bases and J dropped 5; count of bases not matched to a gene: 10. The CDR3 has 14 amino acids. Germline assignment: CDR1 SQVTM and CDR2 ANQGSEA. The CDR3 spells CSVGGGTGADEQYF. DNA for the CDR3: TGCAGCGTAGGGGGCGGGACAGGGGCCGACGAGCAGTACTTC.

The rearrangement joins TRBV19 to TRBJ1-1, with 11 bases aligning to TRBD1. V was pared by 5 bases and J by 5 bases, with 13 bases of the junction left unmatched. Looked up from germline, CDR1 is LNHDA and CDR2 is SQIVND (reference sequence). The CDR3 contains 17 residues. The chain's CDR3 is CASSDARGTGGVTEAFF. The CDR3, as DNA: TGTGCCAGTAGTGACGCAAGGGGGACAGGGGGAGTAACTGAAGCTTTCTTT. The whole variable domain, remainder taken from reference TRBV19 and TRBJ1-1, is DGGITQSPKYLFRKEGQNVTLSCEQNLNHDAMYWYRQDPGQGLRLIYYSQIVNDFQKGDIAEGYSVSREKKESFPLTVTSAQKNPTAFYLCASSDARGTGGVTEAFFGQGTRLTVV.

The V call is TRBV20-1, the J call TRBJ2-5; 8 nucleotides align to TRBD2. V lost 3 bases and J lost 5; bases outside the gene matches: 8. The CDR3 sequence is 14 residues long. Germline lookup yields CDR1 DFQATT and CDR2 SNEGSKA (reference sequence). The DNA of the CDR3 is TGCAGTGCTAGTCGGGGAGGACTAGCCGAGACCCAGTACTTC. The encoded protein is CSASRGGLAETQYF.

This clone appeared once. The rearrangement joins TRBV11-2 to TRBJ2-5, with 7 nucleotides matching TRBD2. The CDR3 covers 16 residues. The germline V gene encodes CDR1 SGHAT and CDR2 FQNNGV. The ends lost 1 base at V and 1 base at J; junction bases unmatched: 6. Here the CDR3 reads CASSLGPGLSQETQYF. The CDR3 DNA reads TGTGCCAGCAGCTTAGGACCGGGACTAAGCCAAGAGACCCAGTACTTC.

The chain joins TRBV13 to TRBJ2-7, with D possibly being TRBD1 (6 bases). Germline-derived CDR1 and CDR2 are PRHDT and FYEKMQ (reference sequence). This CDR3 is 14 amino acids long. V was shortened by 7 bases and J by 4 bases, with 17 bases between the two germline ends. The CDR3 DNA reads TGTGCCAGCACCGACGGGGACAACCATTACGAGCAGTACTTC. This translates into CASTDGDNHYEQYF.

The sample holds a few counts of this clone. This rearrangement joins TRBV10-3 to TRBJ2-3, with TRBD1 matching over 8 bases. Unmatched junction bases numbered 12, after V lost 7 bases and J lost 3 bases. The CDR3 length is 16 residues. The germline V gene has CDR1 ENHRY and CDR2 SYGVKD. The CDR3 loop reads CAITRFAGGTTDTQYF. The CDR3 coding sequence is TGTGCCATCACCCGGTTCGCAGGGGGCACTACAGATACGCAGTATTTT.

The genes are TRBV5-1 and TRBJ2-1; 8 bases agree with TRBD2. After removal of 7 bases from V and 1 base from J, the junction contained 7 bases not matched to a gene. Germline V CDR1 and CDR2: SGHRS, YFSETQ. This CDR3 contains 15 residues. CDR3 nucleotide sequence: TGCGCCAGCTCTCCACTAGCGGTTTCCTACAATGAGCAGTTCTTC. Its protein product is CASSPLAVSYNEQFF.

This chain links TRBV7-8 with TRBJ1-1; D not resolved. V was shortened by 2 bases and J by 3 bases, with 13 bases between the two germline ends. The CDR3 is made up of 15 amino acids. The V gene's germline CDR1 is SGHVS and CDR2 FQNEAQ. The CDR3 here is CASSLSLGGDTEAFF. The CDR3 DNA reads TGTGCCAGCAGCTTATCGTTAGGAGGTGACACTGAAGCTTTCTTT. The entire variable domain, with the rest obtained from reference TRBV7-8 and TRBJ1-1, is as follows: GAGVSQSPRYKVAKRGQDVALRCDPISGHVSLFWYQQALGQGPEFLTYFQNEAQLDKSGLPSDRFFAERPEGSVSTLKIQRTQQEDSAVYLCASSLSLGGDTEAFFGQGTRLTVV.

V and J are TRBV14 and TRBJ1-3, with D possibly TRBD1 on 5 matching bases. The CDR3 length is 17 residues. Germline CDR1 SGHDN, CDR2 FVKESK. V was trimmed by 1 base and J by 0 bases, leaving 13 bases between them. The CDR3 sequence: CASSQGLGAYSGNTIYF. CDR3 nucleotides: TGTGCCAGCAGCCAAGGACTAGGGGCGTACTCTGGAAACACCATATATTTT.

The gene calls are TRBV7-9 and TRBJ2-1; maybe TRBD2 (6 bases). This CDR3 is built from 15 residues. The germline gives CDR1 SEHNR, CDR2 FQNEAQ (reference sequence). Trimming removed 6 bases from V and 4 bases from J, with 16 bases in between. The CDR3: CASSLAGGVYNEQFF. In nucleotides, the CDR3 is TGTGCCAGCAGTTTGGCCGGAGGGGTTTACAATGAGCAGTTCTTC. The full variable domain, rest sourced from reference TRBV7-9 and TRBJ2-1, is DTGVSQNPRHKITKRGQNVTFRCDPISEHNRLYWYRQTLGQGPEFLTYFQNEAQLEKSRLLSDRFSAERPKGSFSTLEIQRTEQGDSAMYLCASSLAGGVYNEQFFGPGTRLTVL.